A selection of T cell receptor beta chains follows, all from one sample in a study of cytomegalovirus exposure and HLA in healthy donors. Data came from immunoSEQ multiplex PCR; TCRdb stores just in-frame clones and leaves some out. The repertoire table contains some 140,000 clones. Sequenced input: PBMCs. Source of these receptors: a woman in her 40s in good health and CMV-seronegative. CDR3s include the opening cysteine and the closing phenylalanine or tryptophan. D genes are given only for firm matches.

j_call: TRBJ1-4; d_call: NA; v_call: TRBV15; cdr3_aa: CATSRDYLSRSEKLFF; cdr3_nt: TGTGCCACCAGCAGAGATTATCTATCAAGATCCGAAAAACTGTTTTTT
j_call: TRBJ1-6; d_call: NA; v_call: TRBV9; cdr3_aa: CASSVIPGDSPLHF; cdr3_nt: TGTGCCAGCAGCGTAATTCCGGGTGATTCACCCCTCCACTTT
j_call: TRBJ1-1; d_call: NA; v_call: TRBV7-2; cdr3_aa: CASSLEYLATTNTEAFF; cdr3_nt: TGTGCCAGCAGCTTAGAATATCTGGCGACTACGAACACTGAAGCTTTCTTT
j_call: TRBJ1-2; d_call: NA; v_call: TRBV7-9; cdr3_aa: CASSLARSGGSDYGYTF; cdr3_nt: TGTGCCAGCAGCTTAGCGAGGTCGGGGGGCTCAGACTATGGCTACACCTTC
j_call: TRBJ1-6; d_call: NA; v_call: TRBV28; cdr3_aa: CASSSGDHTNSPLHF; cdr3_nt: TGTGCCAGCAGTTCCGGGGATCATACCAATTCACCCCTCCACTTT
j_call: TRBJ2-3; d_call: TRBD1; v_call: TRBV5-1; cdr3_aa: CASSWGQGVFTDTQYF; cdr3_nt: TGCGCCAGCAGCTGGGGTCAGGGGGTGTTTACAGATACGCAGTATTTT
j_call: TRBJ1-5; d_call: TRBD1; v_call: TRBV7-8; cdr3_aa: CASSLAGTGETPQHF; cdr3_nt: TGTGCCAGCAGCTTAGCGGGGACAGGGGAGACGCCCCAGCATTTT
j_call: TRBJ1-2; d_call: NA; v_call: TRBV27; cdr3_aa: CASTLRAGNYYGYTF; cdr3_nt: TGTGCCAGCACCCTCCGCGCGGGGAACTACTATGGCTACACCTTC
j_call: TRBJ1-6; d_call: NA; v_call: TRBV7-2; cdr3_aa: CASSLGQVSYSPLHF; cdr3_nt: TGTGCCAGCAGCTTAGGGCAGGTTTCTTATTCACCCCTCCACTTT
j_call: TRBJ2-6; d_call: TRBD2; v_call: TRBV9; cdr3_aa: CASRKGRAGANVLTF; cdr3_nt: TGTGCCAGCAGAAAGGGGAGGGCTGGGGCCAACGTCCTGACTTTC
j_call: TRBJ1-1; d_call: NA; v_call: TRBV9; cdr3_aa: CASRPLGRFEAFF; cdr3_nt: TGTGCCAGCAGGCCGTTGGGGAGGTTCGAAGCTTTCTTT
j_call: TRBJ2-1; d_call: TRBD1; v_call: TRBV5-1; cdr3_aa: CASSTGTVNNEQFF; cdr3_nt: TGCGCCAGCAGTACCGGGACAGTGAACAATGAGCAGTTCTTC
j_call: TRBJ1-6; d_call: TRBD1; v_call: TRBV4-3; cdr3_aa: CASSQDRGNSPLHF; cdr3_nt: TGCGCCAGCAGCCAAGACAGGGGGAATTCACCCCTCCACTTT
j_call: TRBJ1-1; d_call: NA; v_call: TRBV7-3; cdr3_aa: CASSYARRGAEAFF; cdr3_nt: TGTGCCAGCAGCTATGCCCGTCGGGGGGCTGAAGCTTTCTTT
j_call: TRBJ2-3; d_call: TRBD2; v_call: TRBV7-2; cdr3_aa: CASSPLSGGYTDTQYF; cdr3_nt: TGTGCCAGCAGCCCGCTTAGCGGGGGTTACACAGATACGCAGTATTTT
j_call: TRBJ1-5; d_call: NA; v_call: TRBV10-3; cdr3_aa: CAIRGQPNQPQHF; cdr3_nt: TGTGCCATCAGAGGACAGCCTAATCAGCCCCAGCATTTT
j_call: TRBJ2-2; d_call: TRBD1; v_call: TRBV7-2; cdr3_aa: CASSLVARTGGDGELFF; cdr3_nt: TGTGCCAGCAGCTTAGTGGCCAGGACAGGGGGGGACGGGGAGCTGTTTTTT
j_call: TRBJ1-2; d_call: TRBD1; v_call: TRBV29-1; cdr3_aa: CSVEGQGYGYTF; cdr3_nt: TGCAGCGTTGAAGGACAGGGCTATGGCTACACCTTC
j_call: TRBJ1-2; d_call: NA; v_call: TRBV28; cdr3_aa: CASSPTGGYTF; cdr3_nt: TGTGCCAGCAGCCCTACAGGGGGCTACACCTTC
j_call: TRBJ1-4; d_call: TRBD1; v_call: TRBV28; cdr3_aa: CASSLDRGAEKLFF; cdr3_nt: TGTGCCAGCAGTTTGGACAGGGGAGCTGAAAAACTGTTTTTT
j_call: TRBJ2-7; d_call: NA; v_call: TRBV18; cdr3_aa: CASSRGGQLTYEQYF; cdr3_nt: TGTGCCAGCTCACGGGGGGGCCAACTAACCTACGAGCAGTACTTC
j_call: TRBJ1-2; d_call: NA; v_call: TRBV6-5; cdr3_aa: CASSPGSSNGYTF; cdr3_nt: TGTGCCAGCAGCCCAGGAAGTTCGAATGGCTACACCTTC
j_call: TRBJ1-1; d_call: TRBD1; v_call: TRBV18; cdr3_aa: CASSAGTGRLGEAFF; cdr3_nt: TGTGCCAGCTCGGCCGGGACAGGGAGGCTGGGTGAAGCTTTCTTT
j_call: TRBJ2-1; d_call: TRBD1; v_call: TRBV18; cdr3_aa: CASSPRQGTWNEQFF; cdr3_nt: TGTGCCAGCTCACCCCGACAGGGAACCTGGAATGAGCAGTTCTTC
j_call: TRBJ1-5; d_call: NA; v_call: TRBV5-1; cdr3_aa: CASSPGGIGNQPQHF; cdr3_nt: TGCGCCAGCAGCCCCGGGGGGATTGGCAATCAGCCCCAGCATTTT
j_call: TRBJ1-2; d_call: NA; v_call: TRBV28; cdr3_aa: CASSLGPGARGGYTF; cdr3_nt: TGTGCCAGCAGTTTAGGGCCGGGCGCAAGGGGAGGCTACACCTTC
j_call: TRBJ1-1; d_call: NA; v_call: TRBV18; cdr3_aa: CASSPLTEMNTEAFF; cdr3_nt: TGTGCCAGCTCACCACTTACAGAGATGAACACTGAAGCTTTCTTT
j_call: TRBJ1-2; d_call: TRBD1; v_call: TRBV29-1; cdr3_aa: CSALQGAGGDGYTF; cdr3_nt: TGCAGCGCCCTCCAGGGGGCGGGTGGGGATGGCTACACCTTC
j_call: TRBJ2-3; d_call: TRBD1; v_call: TRBV9; cdr3_aa: CASSTQDRVGYTDTQYF; cdr3_nt: TGTGCCAGCAGCACCCAGGACAGGGTGGGGTACACAGATACGCAGTATTTT
j_call: TRBJ1-2; d_call: TRBD1; v_call: TRBV6-5; cdr3_aa: CASSYARDRFFHGYTF; cdr3_nt: TGTGCCAGCAGTTACGCAAGGGACAGATTTTTCCATGGCTACACCTTC
j_call: TRBJ2-7; d_call: NA; v_call: TRBV15; cdr3_aa: CATSRDSSYEQYF; cdr3_nt: TGTGCCACCAGCAGGGACAGCTCCTACGAGCAGTACTTC
j_call: TRBJ1-2; d_call: NA; v_call: TRBV5-4; cdr3_aa: CASSLAGPNYGYTF; cdr3_nt: TGTGCCAGCAGCTTGGCCGGTCCAAACTATGGCTACACCTTC
j_call: TRBJ2-1; d_call: NA; v_call: TRBV9; cdr3_aa: CASSALLGGNEQFF; cdr3_nt: TGTGCCAGCAGCGCGCTGCTAGGGGGCAATGAGCAGTTCTTC
j_call: TRBJ2-3; d_call: NA; v_call: TRBV10-3; cdr3_aa: CAISGGSADTQYF; cdr3_nt: TGTGCCATCAGCGGGGGATCCGCAGATACGCAGTATTTT
j_call: TRBJ1-2; d_call: NA; v_call: TRBV6-5; cdr3_aa: CASSYVGGGYGYTF; cdr3_nt: TGTGCCAGCAGTTATGTGGGGGGGGGCTATGGCTACACCTTC
j_call: TRBJ1-3; d_call: NA; v_call: TRBV7-9; cdr3_aa: CASSLLDGAGNTIYF; cdr3_nt: TGTGCCAGCAGCTTATTGGACGGGGCTGGAAACACCATATATTTT
j_call: TRBJ1-2; d_call: TRBD1; v_call: TRBV5-6; cdr3_aa: CASSLGFLGTDYGYTF; cdr3_nt: TGTGCCAGCAGCTTGGGTTTTTTAGGGACAGACTATGGCTACACCTTC
j_call: TRBJ1-1; d_call: NA; v_call: TRBV19; cdr3_aa: CASSPRTITEAFF; cdr3_nt: TGTGCCAGTAGTCCTCGGACTATAACTGAAGCTTTCTTT
j_call: TRBJ2-3; d_call: TRBD2; v_call: TRBV4-2; cdr3_aa: CASSLGSGDTDTQYF; cdr3_nt: TGTGCCAGCAGCCTCGGTAGCGGGGACACAGATACGCAGTATTTT
j_call: TRBJ1-2; d_call: NA; v_call: TRBV7-2; cdr3_aa: CASSRSGVGGYTF; cdr3_nt: TGTGCCAGCAGCCGAAGCGGGGTGGGTGGCTACACCTTC
j_call: TRBJ2-2; d_call: NA; v_call: TRBV19; cdr3_aa: CASMRFSNTGELFF; cdr3_nt: TGTGCCAGTATGAGGTTTTCGAACACCGGGGAGCTGTTTTTT
j_call: TRBJ1-2; d_call: NA; v_call: TRBV18; cdr3_aa: CASSPPARLYGYTF; cdr3_nt: TGTGCCAGCTCACCACCTGCGCGGCTCTATGGCTACACCTTC